This T cell receptor (beta chain) appears in the sequencing data of a study of T cell repertoires in cytomegalovirus infection. Study overall: In public TCR beta signatures, there were indications of both CMV infection and matching HLA type. Overall study results and limits: What dominated the ex vivo response were HLA-C-restricted CMV-specific TCR beta clonotypes. Based on cumulative public TCR beta family frequency, carriers of CMV plus the relevant HLA were identified.

The CDR3 is 15 residues long. V shed 5 bases, J shed 10 bases, and the junction held 11 bases outside the gene matches. Looked up from germline, CDR1 is SGHTA and CDR2 is FQGNSA. This clonotype was detected ten times or more. Its matching antigen is unknown. TCRdb reanalysed the reads using MiXCR and keeps one entry per CDR3 protein. The sample has 700,000 to 850,000 distinct CDR3 sequences, about 30% seen once. This sequence was found in a human donor in good health (CMV status not recorded). Some clones in this sample may be carry-over from other donors' samples. The source was cultured CD8+ T cells from PBMCs, collected from culture after CMV antigen stimulation. This chain uses TRBV7-2 with TRBJ2-1, with 10 bases matching TRBD2. The CDR3 loop is CASSLTAGGLREQFF. The CDR3 DNA sequence: TGTGCCAGCAGCCTAACAGCGGGGGGGCTCCGAGAGCAGTTCTTC.